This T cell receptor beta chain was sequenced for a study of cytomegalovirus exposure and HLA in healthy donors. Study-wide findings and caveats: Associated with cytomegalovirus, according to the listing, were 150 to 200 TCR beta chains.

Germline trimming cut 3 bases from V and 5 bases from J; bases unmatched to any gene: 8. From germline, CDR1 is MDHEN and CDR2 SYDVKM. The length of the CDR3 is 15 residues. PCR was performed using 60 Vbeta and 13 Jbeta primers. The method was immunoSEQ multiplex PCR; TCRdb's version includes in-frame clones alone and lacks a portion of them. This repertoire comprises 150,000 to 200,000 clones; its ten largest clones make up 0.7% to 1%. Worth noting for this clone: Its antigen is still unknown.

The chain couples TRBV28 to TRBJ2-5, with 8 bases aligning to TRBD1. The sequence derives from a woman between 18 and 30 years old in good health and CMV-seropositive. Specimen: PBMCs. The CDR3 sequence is CASSFVGTGPETQYF. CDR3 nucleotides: TGTGCCAGCAGTTTTGTCGGGACAGGTCCGGAGACCCAGTACTTC.